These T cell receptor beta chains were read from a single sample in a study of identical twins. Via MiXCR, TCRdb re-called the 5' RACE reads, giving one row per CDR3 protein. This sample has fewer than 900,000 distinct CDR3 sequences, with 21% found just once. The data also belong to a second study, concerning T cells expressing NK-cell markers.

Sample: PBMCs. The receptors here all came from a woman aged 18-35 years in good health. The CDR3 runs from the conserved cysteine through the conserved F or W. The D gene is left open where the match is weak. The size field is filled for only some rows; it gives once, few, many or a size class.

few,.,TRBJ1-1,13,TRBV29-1,CSGNPYLNTEAFF,TGCAGCGGGAACCCTTACCTGAACACTGAAGCTTTCTTT
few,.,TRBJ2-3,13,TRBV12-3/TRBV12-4,CASSLRDLLTQYF,TGTGCCAGCAGTTTAAGGGACTTGCTAACGCAGTATTTT
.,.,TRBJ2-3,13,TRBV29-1,CSVGGGTTDTQYF,TGCAGCGTTGGGGGCGGGACAACAGATACGCAGTATTTT
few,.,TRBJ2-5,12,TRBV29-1,CSVRGGQETQYF,TGCAGCGTACGCGGCGGGCAAGAGACCCAGTACTTC
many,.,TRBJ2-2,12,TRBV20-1,CSAELGTGELFF,TGCAGTGCTGAACTTGGGACCGGGGAGCTGTTTTTT
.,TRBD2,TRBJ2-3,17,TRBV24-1,CATSDPGLAGATDTQYF,TGTGCCACCAGTGATCCCGGACTAGCGGGTGCCACAGATACGCAGTATTTT
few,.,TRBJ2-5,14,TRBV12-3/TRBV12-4,CASSLVVGLETQYF,TGTGCCAGCAGTTTAGTAGTAGGGTTAGAGACCCAGTACTTC
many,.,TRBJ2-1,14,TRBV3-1,CASSLPGTGDEQFF,TGTGCCAGCAGCCTCCCAGGAACCGGGGATGAGCAGTTCTTC
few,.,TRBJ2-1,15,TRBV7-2,CASSLKVARSNEQFF,TGTGCCAGCAGCTTAAAAGTTGCGAGGAGCAATGAGCAGTTCTTC
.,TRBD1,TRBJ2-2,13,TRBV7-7,CASSPGQAGELFF,TGTGCTAGCAGCCCCGGACAGGCCGGGGAGCTGTTTTTT
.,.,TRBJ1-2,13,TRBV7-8,CASSFGRVSGFTF,TGTGCCAGCAGCTTCGGGAGGGTTTCTGGCTTCACCTTC
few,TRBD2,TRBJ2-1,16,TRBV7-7,CASSQGLAGAHNEQFF,TGTGCTAGCAGCCAGGGACTAGCGGGGGCCCACAATGAGCAGTTCTTC
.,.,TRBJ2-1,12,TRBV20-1,CSARGPQNEQFF,TGCAGTGCTAGAGGGCCTCAGAATGAGCAGTTCTTC
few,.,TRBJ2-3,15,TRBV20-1,CSARVPKGPGDTQYF,TGCAGTGCTAGAGTTCCGAAGGGCCCTGGGGATACGCAGTATTTT